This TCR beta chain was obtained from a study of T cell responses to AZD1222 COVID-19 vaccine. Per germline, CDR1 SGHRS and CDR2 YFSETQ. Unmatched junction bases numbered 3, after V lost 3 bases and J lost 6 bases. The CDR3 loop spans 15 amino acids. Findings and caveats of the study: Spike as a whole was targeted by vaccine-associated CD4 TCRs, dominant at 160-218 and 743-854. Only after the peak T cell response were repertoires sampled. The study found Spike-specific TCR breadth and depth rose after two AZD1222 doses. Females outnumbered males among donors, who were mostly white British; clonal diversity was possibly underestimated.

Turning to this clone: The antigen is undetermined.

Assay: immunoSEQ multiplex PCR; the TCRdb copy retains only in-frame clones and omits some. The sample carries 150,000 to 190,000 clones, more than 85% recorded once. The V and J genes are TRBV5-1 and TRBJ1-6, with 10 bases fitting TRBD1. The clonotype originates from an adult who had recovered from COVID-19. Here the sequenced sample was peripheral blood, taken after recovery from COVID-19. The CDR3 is CASSSGQGVNSPLHF. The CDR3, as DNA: TGCGCCAGCAGCTCCGGACAGGGGGTTAATTCACCCCTCCACTTT.